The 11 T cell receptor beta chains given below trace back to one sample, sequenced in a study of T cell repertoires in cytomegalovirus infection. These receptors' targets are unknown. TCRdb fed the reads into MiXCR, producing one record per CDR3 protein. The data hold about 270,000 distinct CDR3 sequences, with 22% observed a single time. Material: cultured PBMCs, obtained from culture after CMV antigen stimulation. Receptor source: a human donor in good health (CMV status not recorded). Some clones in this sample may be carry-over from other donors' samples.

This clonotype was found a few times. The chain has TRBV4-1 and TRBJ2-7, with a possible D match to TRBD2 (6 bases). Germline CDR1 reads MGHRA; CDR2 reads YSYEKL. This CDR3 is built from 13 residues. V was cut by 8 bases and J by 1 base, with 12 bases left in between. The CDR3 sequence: CASSWDWSYEQYF. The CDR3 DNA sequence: TGCGCCAGCTCCTGGGACTGGTCCTACGAGCAGTACTTC.

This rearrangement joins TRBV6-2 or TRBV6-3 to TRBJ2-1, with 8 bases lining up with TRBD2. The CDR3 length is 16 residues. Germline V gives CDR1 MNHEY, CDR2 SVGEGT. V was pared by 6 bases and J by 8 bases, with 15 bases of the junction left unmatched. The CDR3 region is CASSSPGVAGRDEQFF. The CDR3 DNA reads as TGTGCCAGCAGCTCCCCCGGGGTAGCGGGAAGGGATGAGCAGTTCTTC.

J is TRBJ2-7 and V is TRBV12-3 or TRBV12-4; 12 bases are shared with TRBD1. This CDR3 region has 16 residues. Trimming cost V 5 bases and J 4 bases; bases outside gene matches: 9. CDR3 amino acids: CASSQGDRGLKYEQYV. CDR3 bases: TGTGCCAGCAGTCAGGGGGACAGGGGGCTAAAGTACGAGCAGTACGTC.

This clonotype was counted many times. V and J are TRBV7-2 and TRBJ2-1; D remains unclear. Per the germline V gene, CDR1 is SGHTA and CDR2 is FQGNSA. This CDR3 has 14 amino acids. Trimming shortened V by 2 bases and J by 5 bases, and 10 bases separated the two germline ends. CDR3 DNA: TGTGCCAGCAGCTTATCATCCGGTGACAATGAGCAGTTCTTC. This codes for CASSLSSGDNEQFF. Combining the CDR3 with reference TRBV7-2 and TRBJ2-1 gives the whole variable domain GAGVSQSPSNKVTEKGKDVELRCDPISGHTALYWYRQSLGQGLEFLIYFQGNSAPDKSGLPSDRFSAERTGGSVSTLTIQRTQQEDSAVYLCASSLSSGDNEQFFGPGTRLTVL.

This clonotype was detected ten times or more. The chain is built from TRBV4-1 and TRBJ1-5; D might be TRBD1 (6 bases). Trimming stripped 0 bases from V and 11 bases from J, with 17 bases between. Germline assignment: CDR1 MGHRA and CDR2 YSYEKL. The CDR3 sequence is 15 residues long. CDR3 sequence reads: CASSQEGGRGEAQHF. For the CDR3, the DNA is TGCGCCAGCAGCCAAGAGGGGGGGCGCGGCGAGGCCCAGCATTTT.

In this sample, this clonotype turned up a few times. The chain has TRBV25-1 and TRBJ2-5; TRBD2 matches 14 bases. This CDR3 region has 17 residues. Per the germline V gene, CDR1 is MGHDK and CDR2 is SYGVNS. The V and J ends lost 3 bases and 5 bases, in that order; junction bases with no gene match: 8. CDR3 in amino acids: CASSDPTGTSGSETQYF. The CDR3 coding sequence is TGTGCCAGCAGTGACCCGACGGGGACTAGCGGGAGTGAGACCCAGTACTTC.

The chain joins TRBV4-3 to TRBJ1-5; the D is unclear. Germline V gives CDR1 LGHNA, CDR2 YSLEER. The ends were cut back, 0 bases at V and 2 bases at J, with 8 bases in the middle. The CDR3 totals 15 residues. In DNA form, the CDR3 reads TGCGCCAGCAGCCAAGATTTTGCAGGCAATCAGCCCCAGCATTTT. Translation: CASSQDFAGNQPQHF.

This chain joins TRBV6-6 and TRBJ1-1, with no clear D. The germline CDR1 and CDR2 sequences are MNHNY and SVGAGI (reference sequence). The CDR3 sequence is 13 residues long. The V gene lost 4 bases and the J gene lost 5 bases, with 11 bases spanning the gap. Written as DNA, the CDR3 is TGTGCCAGCAGTTCTTGGACTGGGACTGAAGCTTTCTTT. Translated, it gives CASSSWTGTEAFF.

In DNA, the CDR3 is TGTGCCAGCACCCCTGGAGGGGAAGGTGGCTACACCTTC. This sequence encodes CASTPGGEGGYTF. The chain uses TRBV5-6 and TRBJ1-2; D is possibly TRBD1 (5 bases). Per germline, CDR1 SGHDT and CDR2 YYEEEE. This CDR3 has 13 amino acids. V was shortened by 6 bases and J by 7 bases, with 16 bases between the two germline ends.

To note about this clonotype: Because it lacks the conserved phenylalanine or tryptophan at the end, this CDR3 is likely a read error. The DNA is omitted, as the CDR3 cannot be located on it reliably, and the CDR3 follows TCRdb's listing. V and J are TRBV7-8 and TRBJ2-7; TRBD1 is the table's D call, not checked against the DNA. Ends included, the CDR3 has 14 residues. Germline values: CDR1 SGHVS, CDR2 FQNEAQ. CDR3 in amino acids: CASSLGGLAYEKYL.

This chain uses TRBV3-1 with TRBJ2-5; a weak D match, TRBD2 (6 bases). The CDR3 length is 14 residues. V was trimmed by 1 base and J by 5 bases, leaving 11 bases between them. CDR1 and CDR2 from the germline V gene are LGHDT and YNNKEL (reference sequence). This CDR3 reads CASSQGGTSETQYF. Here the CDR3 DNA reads TGTGCCAGCAGCCAAGGCGGGACTTCGGAGACCCAGTACTTC.